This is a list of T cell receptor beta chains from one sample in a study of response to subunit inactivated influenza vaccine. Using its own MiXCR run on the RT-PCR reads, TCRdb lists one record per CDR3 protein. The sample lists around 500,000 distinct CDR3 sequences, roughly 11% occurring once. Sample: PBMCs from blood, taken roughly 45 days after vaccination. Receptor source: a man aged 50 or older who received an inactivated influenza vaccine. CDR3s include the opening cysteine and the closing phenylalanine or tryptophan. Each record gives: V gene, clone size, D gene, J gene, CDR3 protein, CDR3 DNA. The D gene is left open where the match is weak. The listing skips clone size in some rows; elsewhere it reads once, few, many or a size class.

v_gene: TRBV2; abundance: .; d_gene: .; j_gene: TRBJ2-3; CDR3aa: CASVRSPDTQYF; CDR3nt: TGTGCCAGCGTACGCAGTCCAGATACGCAGTATTTT
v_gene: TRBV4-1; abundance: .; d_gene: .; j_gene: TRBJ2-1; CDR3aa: CASRTGSNNEQFF; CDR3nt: TGCGCCAGCAGGACAGGATCTAACAATGAGCAGTTCTTC
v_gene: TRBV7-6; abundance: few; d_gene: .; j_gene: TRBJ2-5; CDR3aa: CASSLEGSGETQYF; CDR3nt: TGTGCCAGCAGCTTAGAGGGGTCTGGGGAGACCCAGTACTTC
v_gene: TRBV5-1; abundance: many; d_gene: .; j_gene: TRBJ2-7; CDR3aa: CASSILDSRYEQYF; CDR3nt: TGCGCCAGCAGCATACTGGACAGCCGATACGAGCAGTACTTC
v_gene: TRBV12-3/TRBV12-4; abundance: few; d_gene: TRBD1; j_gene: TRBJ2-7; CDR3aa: CASSSHRGLYEQYF; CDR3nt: TGTGCCAGCAGCTCGCACAGGGGGCTCTACGAGCAGTACTTC
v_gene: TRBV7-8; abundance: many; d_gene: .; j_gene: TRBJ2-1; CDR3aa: CASSNDGLSLRNEQFF; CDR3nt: TGTGCCAGCAGCAACGACGGACTTTCATTGAGGAATGAGCAGTTCTTC
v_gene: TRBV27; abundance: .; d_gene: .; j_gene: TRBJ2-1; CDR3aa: CASSMRSGTINEQFF; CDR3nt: TGTGCCAGCAGTATGCGTAGCGGAACAATTAATGAGCAGTTCTTC
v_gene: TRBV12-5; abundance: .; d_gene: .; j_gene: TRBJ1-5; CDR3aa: CASAEGQYNQPQHF; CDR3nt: TGTGCTAGTGCCGAAGGACAGTACAATCAGCCCCAGCATTTT
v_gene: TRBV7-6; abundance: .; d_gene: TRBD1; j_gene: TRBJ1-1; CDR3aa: CASSDRGRNTEAFF; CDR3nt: TGTGCCAGCAGCGACAGGGGGAGGAACACTGAAGCTTTCTTT
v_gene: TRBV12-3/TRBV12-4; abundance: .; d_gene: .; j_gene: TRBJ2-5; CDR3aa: CASSFLGPKETQYF; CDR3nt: TGTGCCAGCAGTTTTCTAGGGCCTAAGGAGACCCAGTACTTC
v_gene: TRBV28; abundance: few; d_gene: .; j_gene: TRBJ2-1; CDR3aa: CASTKTVNNEQFF; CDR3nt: TGTGCCAGCACGAAGACAGTAAACAATGAGCAGTTCTTC
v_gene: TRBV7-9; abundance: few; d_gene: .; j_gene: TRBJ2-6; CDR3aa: CASSLGQAVSGANVLTF; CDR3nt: TGTGCCAGCAGCTTAGGTCAGGCCGTCTCTGGGGCCAACGTCCTGACTTTC
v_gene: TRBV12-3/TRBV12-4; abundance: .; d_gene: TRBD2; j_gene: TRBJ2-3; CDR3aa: CASSSGAGGMSDTQYF; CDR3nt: TGTGCCAGCTCCTCTGGGGCGGGAGGAATGTCAGATACGCAGTATTTT
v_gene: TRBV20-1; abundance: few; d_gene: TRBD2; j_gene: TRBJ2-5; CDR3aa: CSVREDLGGTQYF; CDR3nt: TGCAGTGTCCGGGAGGACCTGGGTGGGACCCAGTACTTC
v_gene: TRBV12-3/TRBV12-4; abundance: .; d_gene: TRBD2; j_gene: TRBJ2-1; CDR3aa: CASRRSGGGYNEQFF; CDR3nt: TGTGCCAGCAGACGAAGCGGGGGCGGGTACAATGAGCAGTTCTTC
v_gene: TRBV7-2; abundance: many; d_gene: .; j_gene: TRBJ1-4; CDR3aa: CASSPGTVGEKLFF; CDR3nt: TGTGCCAGCAGCCCCGGGACGGTTGGTGAAAAACTGTTTTTT
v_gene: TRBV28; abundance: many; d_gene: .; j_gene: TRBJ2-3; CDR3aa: CASSSPGGRTDTQYF; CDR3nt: TGTGCCAGCAGCTCCCCCGGGGGCCGCACAGATACGCAGTATTTT
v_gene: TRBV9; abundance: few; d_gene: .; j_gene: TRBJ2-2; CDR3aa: CASSVGQKGRYTGELFF; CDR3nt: TGTGCCAGCAGCGTAGGGCAGAAGGGGAGGTACACCGGGGAGCTGTTTTTT
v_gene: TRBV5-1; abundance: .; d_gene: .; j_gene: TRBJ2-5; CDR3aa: CASSLERVRETQYF; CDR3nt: TGCGCCAGCAGCTTGGAGAGGGTTAGGGAGACCCAGTACTTC
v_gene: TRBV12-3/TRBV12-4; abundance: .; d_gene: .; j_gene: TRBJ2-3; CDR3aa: CASGGSGASTDTQYF; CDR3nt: TGTGCCAGCGGAGGATCGGGCGCTAGCACAGATACGCAGTATTTT
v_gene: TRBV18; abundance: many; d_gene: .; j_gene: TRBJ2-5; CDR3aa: CASSPSLQETQYF; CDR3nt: TGTGCCAGCTCACCCAGCCTACAAGAGACCCAGTACTTC
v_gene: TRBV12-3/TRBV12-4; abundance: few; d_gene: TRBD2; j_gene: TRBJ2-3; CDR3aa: CASSSRLLLAGGLDTQYF; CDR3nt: TGTGCCAGCAGTTCTCGGTTACTACTAGCGGGGGGGCTAGATACGCAGTATTTT
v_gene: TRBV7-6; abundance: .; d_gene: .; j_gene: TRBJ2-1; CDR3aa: CASNLPPGREFF; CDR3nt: TGTGCCAGCAACTTACCTCCGGGGCGGGAGTTCTTC
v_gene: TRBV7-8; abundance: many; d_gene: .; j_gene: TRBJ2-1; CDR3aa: CASSLAVGNIYNEQFF; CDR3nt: TGTGCCAGCAGCTTAGCGGTCGGAAACATCTACAATGAGCAGTTCTTC
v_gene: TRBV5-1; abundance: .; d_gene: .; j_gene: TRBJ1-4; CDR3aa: CASSGSRGNEKLFF; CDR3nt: TGCGCCAGCAGCGGGAGCAGGGGTAATGAAAAACTGTTTTTT
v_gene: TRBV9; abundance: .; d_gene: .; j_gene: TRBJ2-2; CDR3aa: CASSPGTVIGELFF; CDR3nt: TGTGCCAGCAGCCCCGGGACCGTCATCGGGGAGCTGTTTTTT
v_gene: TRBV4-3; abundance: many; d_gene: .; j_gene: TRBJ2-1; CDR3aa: CASSQDPHPYNEQFF; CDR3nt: TGCGCCAGCAGCCAAGATCCCCACCCCTACAATGAGCAGTTCTTC
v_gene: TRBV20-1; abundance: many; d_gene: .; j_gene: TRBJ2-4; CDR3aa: CSASTGGVRNIQYF; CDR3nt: TGCAGTGCTAGTACCGGCGGGGTTAGGAACATTCAGTACTTC
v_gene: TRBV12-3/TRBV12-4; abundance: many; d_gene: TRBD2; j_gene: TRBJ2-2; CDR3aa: CASSVGTSGTGELFF; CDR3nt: TGTGCCAGCAGCGTCGGGACTAGCGGGACCGGGGAGCTGTTTTTT
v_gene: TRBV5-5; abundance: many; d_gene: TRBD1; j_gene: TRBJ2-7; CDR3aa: CASSPSGGLSYEQYF; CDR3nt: TGTGCCAGCAGCCCCTCAGGGGGTCTATCCTACGAGCAGTACTTC
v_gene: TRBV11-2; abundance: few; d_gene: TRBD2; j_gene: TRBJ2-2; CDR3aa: CASNKAGGPGTGELFF; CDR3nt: TGTGCCAGCAACAAAGCGGGGGGGCCAGGGACCGGGGAGCTGTTTTTT
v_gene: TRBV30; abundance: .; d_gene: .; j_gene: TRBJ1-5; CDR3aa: CAWSETWGGGQPQHF; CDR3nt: TGTGCCTGGAGTGAAACTTGGGGGGGAGGCCAGCCCCAGCATTTT
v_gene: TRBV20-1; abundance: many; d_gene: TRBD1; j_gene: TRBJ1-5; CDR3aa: CSARDPGTGDNQPQHF; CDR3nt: TGCAGTGCTAGAGATCCGGGGACAGGGGACAATCAGCCCCAGCATTTT